These 26 T cell receptor beta chains share one sample of origin, sequenced in a study of control samples from healthy donors and cancer patients. The assay was immunoSEQ multiplex PCR, and TCRdb's table has in-frame clones only and misses some. The sample records about 170,000 clones, around 95% being singletons. Specimen: blood. These receptors came from a woman between 55 and 75 years old in good health.

This chain uses TRBV4-3 with TRBJ1-5; D remains unclear. The V end lost 0 bases, the J end lost 2 bases, and 8 bases lay between the germline ends. Per the germline V gene, CDR1 is LGHNA and CDR2 is YSLEER. The CDR3 totals 15 residues. The CDR3 DNA is TGCGCCAGCAGCCAAGAGAGCAGTCGCAATCAGCCCCAGCATTTT. Residues: CASSQESSRNQPQHF.

The V gene is TRBV20-1, the J gene TRBJ1-4; D not certain. With 3 bases removed from V and 3 bases from J, the gap between germline ends came to 17 bases. Germline CDR1 is DFQATT and CDR2 is SNEGSKA (reference sequence). The CDR3 spans 16 residues. CDR3 DNA: TGCAGTGCTAGTAATTGGCAGGACGATCCTAATGAAAAACTGTTTTTT. Protein: CSASNWQDDPNEKLFF.

The V gene is TRBV9, the J gene TRBJ1-1; TRBD1 matches 7 bases. The CDR3 runs 14 residues. Germline V CDR1 and CDR2: SGDLS, YYNGEE. Trimming at V came to 3 bases and at J to 0 bases, leaving 2 bases not matched to a gene. CDR3 sequence reads: CASSAGQMNTEAFF. CDR3 coding DNA: TGTGCCAGCAGCGCGGGACAGATGAACACTGAAGCTTTCTTT. The full variable domain, in which reference TRBV9 and TRBJ1-1 provide the parts outside the CDR3, is DSGVTQTPKHLITATGQRVTLRCSPRSGDLSVYWYQQSLDQGLQFLIQYYNGEERAKGNILERFSAQQFPDLHSELNLSSLELGDSALYFCASSAGQMNTEAFFGQGTRLTVV.

V usage is TRBV7-2 and J usage is TRBJ1-1; D is uncertain. The CDR3 contains 13 residues. Germline CDR1 reads SGHTA; CDR2 reads FQGNSA. Trimming took off 5 bases at V and 1 base at J, with 8 bases between the two ends. This chain's CDR3 is CASSPYTNTEAFF. CDR3 nucleotides: TGTGCCAGCAGCCCATACACGAACACTGAAGCTTTCTTT.

Remarks on this clone: Within the sample, other DNA sequences also encode this same CDR3. J is TRBJ1-2 and V is TRBV19; possibly TRBD1 for D (5 bases). The V and J ends lost 6 bases and 2 bases respectively, with 22 bases between them. The CDR3 has 17 amino acids. Germline CDR1 LNHDA, CDR2 SQIVND (reference sequence). The CDR3 DNA sequence: TGTGCCAGTAGGAAGCCGGGGCAGGGTATTACGAACTATGGCTACACCTTC. Translated, it gives CASRKPGQGITNYGYTF.

The rearrangement joins TRBV4-3 to TRBJ1-4; D unclear. Germline assignment: CDR1 LGHNA and CDR2 YSLEER. The CDR3 spans 18 residues. V was trimmed by 0 bases and J by 3 bases, leaving 17 bases between them. The CDR3 sequence is CASSQDGRYGVANEKLFF. The CDR3 bases are TGCGCCAGCAGCCAAGATGGGAGATATGGTGTCGCTAATGAAAAACTGTTTTTT.

V is TRBV7-2 and J is TRBJ1-2; the match to TRBD1 covers 9 bases. J lost 8 bases, V lost 5 bases, and 12 bases had no gene match. Germline CDR1 and CDR2: SGHTA and FQGNSA. The CDR3 is made up of 15 amino acids. CDR3 coding DNA: TGTGCCAGCAGCGCGACCGGGACAGGGACGGAGGGCTACACCTTC. This sequence encodes CASSATGTGTEGYTF.

This rearrangement joins TRBV4-3 to TRBJ2-3; no clear D gene. This CDR3 spans 16 amino acids. The germline V gene has CDR1 LGHNA and CDR2 YSLEER. V was clipped by 1 base and J by 2 bases, with 13 bases between them. CDR3 sequence (DNA): TGCGCCAGCAGCCAAGGGGAACGGCTCGCCACAGATACGCAGTATTTT. Translated: CASSQGERLATDTQYF.

The chain links TRBV11-2 to TRBJ2-3, with TRBD2 matching 11 bases. The CDR3 covers 15 residues. After removal of 1 base from V and 6 bases from J, the junction contained 3 bases not matched to a gene. Germline V gene sequence: CDR1 SGHAT, CDR2 FQNNGV. CDR3: CASSLAPSGGDTQYF. CDR3 nucleotide sequence: TGTGCCAGCAGCTTAGCTCCTAGCGGGGGGGATACGCAGTATTTT. The full variable domain, its missing parts supplied by reference TRBV11-2 and TRBJ2-3, is EAGVAQSPRYKIIEKRQSVAFWCNPISGHATLYWYQQILGQGPKLLIQFQNNGVVDDSQLPKDRFSAERLKGVDSTLKIQPAKLEDSAVYLCASSLAPSGGDTQYFGPGTRLTVL.

CDR3 in amino acids: CSGVGTDTQYF. The CDR3 DNA sequence: TGCAGTGGGGTCGGCACAGATACGCAGTATTTT. The chain combines TRBV20-1 with TRBJ2-3; the D is unclear. The length of the CDR3 is 11 residues. Trimming stripped 7 bases from V and 1 base from J, with 6 bases between. CDR1 and CDR2 from the germline V gene are DFQATT and SNEGSKA (reference sequence).

The J gene is TRBJ2-4, the V gene TRBV4-3, with D unresolved. This CDR3 contains 14 residues. Trimming cost V 0 bases and J 0 bases, with 3 bases left between them. Per the germline V gene, CDR1 is LGHNA and CDR2 is YSLEER. The CDR3 loop is CASSQELAKNIQYF. The CDR3 DNA sequence: TGCGCCAGCAGCCAAGAGTTAGCCAAAAACATTCAGTACTTC.

V and J are TRBV4-3 and TRBJ2-2; D is unresolved. CDR1 is LGHNA, CDR2 YSLEER, per germline. The CDR3 totals 15 residues. V dropped 2 bases and J dropped 6 bases, with 13 bases sitting between them. The CDR3 loop reads CASSQSKSDPGELFF. The CDR3 DNA is TGCGCCAGCAGCCAATCAAAGTCCGATCCCGGGGAGCTGTTTTTT.

This clone came up once. The gene calls are TRBV7-2 and TRBJ2-7; TRBD1 aligns across 9 bases. This CDR3 region has 16 residues. CDR1 is SGHTA, CDR2 FQGNSA, per germline. V lost 0 bases, J lost 4 bases, and 7 bases stayed unmatched. In DNA, the CDR3 is TGTGCCAGCAGCTTAGCGGGACAGGGAGGTTGGTACGAGCAGTACTTC. Protein: CASSLAGQGGWYEQYF. The whole variable domain, filled in from reference TRBV7-2 and TRBJ2-7, reads GAGVSQSPSNKVTEKGKDVELRCDPISGHTALYWYRQSLGQGLEFLIYFQGNSAPDKSGLPSDRFSAERTGGSVSTLTIQRTQQEDSAVYLCASSLAGQGGWYEQYFGPGTRLTVT.

CDR3 sequence reads: CASFPGQAFYGYTF. The CDR3 DNA sequence: TGTGCCAGCTTCCCGGGACAGGCTTTCTATGGCTACACCTTC. The chain combines TRBV2 with TRBJ1-2, with 8 positions matching TRBD1. With V trimmed by 8 bases and J by 4 bases, 9 bases remained unmatched. Germline assignment: CDR1 SNHLY and CDR2 FYNNEI. CDR3 length: 14 residues.

V gene TRBV5-1 combines with J gene TRBJ2-7; TRBD2 matches at 8 bases. The CDR3 extends over 16 amino acids. Germline-derived CDR1 and CDR2 are SGHRS and YFSETQ. V lost 3 bases, J lost 1 base, and 9 bases stayed unmatched. The chain's CDR3 is CASSSGAGGNSYEQYF. Written as DNA, the CDR3 is TGCGCCAGCAGCTCAGGGGCGGGGGGCAATTCCTACGAGCAGTACTTC.

The chain combines TRBV6-1 with TRBJ2-5, with 12 bases aligning to TRBD1. After removal of 3 bases from V and 2 bases from J, the junction contained 4 bases not matched to a gene. In germline, CDR1 is MNHNS, CDR2 SASEGT. The CDR3 has 16 amino acids. DNA of the CDR3: TGTGCCAGCAGTGATTGGGACAGGGGGCCGCAAGAGACCCAGTACTTC. Its translation: CASSDWDRGPQETQYF.

The CDR3 coding sequence is TGTGCCAGCAGCCGGAGGGGCCCCTATGTAAATGAGCAGTTCTTC. This codes for CASSRRGPYVNEQFF. The V and J genes are TRBV4-2 and TRBJ2-1; maybe TRBD2 (6 bases). The length of the CDR3 is 15 residues. The V end lost 4 bases, the J end lost 7 bases, and 17 bases lay between the germline ends. The germline V gene has CDR1 LGHNA and CDR2 YNFKEQ.

The V call is TRBV5-1, the J call TRBJ1-4, with D uncertain. This CDR3 region has 14 residues. CDR1 and CDR2 (germline): SGHRS, YFSETQ. With 0 bases removed from V and 7 bases from J, the gap between germline ends came to 10 bases. CDR3 sequence (DNA): TGCGCCAGCAGCTTGGGGTACGGAGGTGAAAAACTGTTTTTT. Protein product: CASSLGYGGEKLFF.

The chain combines TRBV19 with TRBJ2-2; 10 bases line up with TRBD2. Germline values: CDR1 LNHDA, CDR2 SQIVND (reference sequence). Germline trimming cut 8 bases from V and 6 bases from J; bases unmatched to any gene: 9. The CDR3 loop spans 15 amino acids. Here the CDR3 reads CASYSGGAVSGELFF. CDR3 in DNA: TGTGCCAGTTACAGCGGGGGGGCCGTGTCCGGGGAGCTGTTTTTT.

The V gene is TRBV2, the J gene TRBJ2-3; D uncertain. CDR3 size: 12 residues. Germline V CDR1 and CDR2: SNHLY, FYNNEI. V was cut by 6 bases and J by 4 bases, with 8 bases left in between. The CDR3 nucleotides read TGTGCCAGCAGCCAGGCCTCAGATACGCAGTATTTT. Translating it yields CASSQASDTQYF. Complete variable domain (other parts from reference TRBV2 and TRBJ2-3): EPEVTQTPSHQVTQMGQEVILRCVPISNHLYFYWYRQILGQKVEFLVSFYNNEISEKSEIFDDQFSVERPDGSNFTLKIRSTKLEDSAMYFCASSQASDTQYFGPGTRLTVL.

The chain has TRBV7-2 and TRBJ1-5; 9 nucleotides agree with TRBD1. Germline lookup yields CDR1 SGHTA and CDR2 FQGNSA. The CDR3 sequence is 15 residues long. V was clipped by 5 bases and J by 4 bases; unmatched bases: 6. The CDR3 DNA sequence: TGTGCCAGCAGCCCGTCGGACAGGGGAAATCAGCCCCAGCATTTT. This encodes CASSPSDRGNQPQHF.

The chain links TRBV30 to TRBJ2-7; no definite D call. This CDR3 comprises 14 residues. V lost 3 bases and J 5 bases, leaving 17 bases between the germline ends. CDR1 and CDR2 (germline): GTSNPN, SVGIG (reference sequence). The CDR3 is CAWRGHGSHHEQYF. DNA for the CDR3: TGTGCCTGGAGAGGGCACGGCAGCCACCACGAGCAGTACTTC.

The chain links TRBV6-6 to TRBJ1-1; tentative D call: TRBD1 (5 bases). V was shortened by 10 bases and J by 3 bases, with 18 bases between the two germline ends. Germline CDR1 and CDR2: MNHNY and SVGAGI (reference sequence). The CDR3 loop spans 14 amino acids. The CDR3 region is CATRPQGRDTEAFF. In nucleotides, the CDR3 is TGTGCCACCCGTCCCCAGGGACGGGACACTGAAGCTTTCTTT.

The chain carries TRBV20-1 and TRBJ1-2; 7 positions match TRBD1. The V and J ends lost 6 bases and 11 bases, in that order; junction bases with no gene match: 6. This CDR3 has 10 amino acids. The germline V gene encodes CDR1 DFQATT and CDR2 SNEGSKA (reference sequence). CDR3 region: CSAWDRSYTF. DNA for the CDR3: TGCAGTGCGTGGGACAGATCGTACACCTTC.

The J gene is TRBJ1-1, the V gene TRBV5-1; D is possibly TRBD1 (5 bases). This CDR3 has 13 amino acids. Trimming stripped 3 bases from V and 4 bases from J, with 10 bases between. The V gene's germline CDR1 is SGHRS and CDR2 YFSETQ. The CDR3 protein is CASSWRQSTEAFF. The DNA for the CDR3 is TGCGCCAGCAGCTGGCGACAGAGCACTGAAGCTTTCTTT.

Only one count was recorded for this clone. The chain employs TRBV5-6 and TRBJ1-2; D unresolved. The CDR3 contains 14 residues. Germline CDR1 reads SGHDT; CDR2 reads YYEEEE. Between the trimmed V and J ends, which lost 2 bases and 2 bases, there was a span of 10 bases. The chain's CDR3 is CASSFAGSNYGYTF. DNA of the CDR3: TGTGCCAGCAGCTTCGCGGGAAGCAACTATGGCTACACCTTC.